The 20 T cell receptor beta chains given below trace back to one sample, sequenced in a study of T cell responses to AZD1222 COVID-19 vaccine. Data came from immunoSEQ multiplex PCR; TCRdb stores just in-frame clones and leaves some out. The table includes approximately 110,000 clones, approximately 92% detected once. Sequencing was performed on peripheral blood, taken on day 0 of AZD1222 vaccination. These receptor sequences come from an adult in good health.

This clone was detected only a few times. This chain connects TRBV7-3 to TRBJ1-3, with D unclear. V was clipped by 5 bases and J by 0 bases, with 14 bases between them. The CDR3 covers 16 residues. Germline loops: CDR1 SGHTA, CDR2 FQGTGA. The CDR3 DNA reads as TGTGCCAGCAGCCCCGGACGGCTGAGCTCTGGAAACACCATATATTTT. Translation gives CASSPGRLSSGNTIYF.

J is TRBJ1-1 and V is TRBV5-1; perhaps TRBD1 as D (6 bases). V shed 7 bases and J shed 3 bases, with 13 bases lying between them. Germline V gene sequence: CDR1 SGHRS, CDR2 YFSETQ. The CDR3 is 13 residues long. This chain's CDR3 is CASRPEGDTEAFF. CDR3 nucleotides: TGCGCCAGCCGCCCGGAGGGGGACACTGAAGCTTTCTTT.

In DNA form, the CDR3 reads TGTGCCATCAGTGAGTCGATGACCAATCAGCCCCAGCATTTT. Amino acid sequence: CAISESMTNQPQHF. This chain links TRBV10-3 with TRBJ1-5; D is unresolved. The germline V and J ends were trimmed by 0 bases and 3 bases, with 6 bases remaining between them. Germline V gene data show CDR1 as ENHRY and CDR2 as SYGVKD. The CDR3 sequence is 14 residues long.

The chain links TRBV6-4 to TRBJ2-1; maybe TRBD2 (6 bases). The CDR3 consists of 16 residues. Germline CDR1 is MRHNA and CDR2 is SNTAGT. V was pared by 0 bases and J by 7 bases, with 16 bases between. CDR3 nucleotides: TGTGCCAGCAGTGACTCGCCGGAGGGAGTGGGAAATGAGCAGTTCTTC. Encoded protein: CASSDSPEGVGNEQFF.

The chain recombines TRBV9 with TRBJ1-4, with D possibly being TRBD1 (5 bases). Trimming removed 0 bases from V and 4 bases from J, with 7 bases in between. This CDR3 has 14 amino acids. Germline values: CDR1 SGDLS, CDR2 YYNGEE. The CDR3 protein is CASSVGGLNEKLFF. The CDR3 DNA follows: TGTGCCAGCAGCGTAGGGGGCCTTAATGAAAAACTGTTTTTT. Full variable domain (remainder filled in from reference TRBV9 and TRBJ1-4): DSGVTQTPKHLITATGQRVTLRCSPRSGDLSVYWYQQSLDQGLQFLIQYYNGEERAKGNILERFSAQQFPDLHSELNLSSLELGDSALYFCASSVGGLNEKLFFGSGTQLSVL.

The chain recombines TRBV12-3 or TRBV12-4 with TRBJ1-2; D call uncertain. The CDR3 is 12 residues long. Trimming shortened V by 1 base and J by 8 bases, and 8 bases separated the two germline ends. CDR3 region: CASSLGVQGYTF. In DNA, the CDR3 is TGTGCCAGCAGTTTAGGGGTCCAGGGCTACACCTTC.

This clone was found once. The genes are TRBV19 and TRBJ1-5; 12 bases line up with TRBD1. V gave up 4 bases and J gave up 2 bases; unmatched junction bases: 15. The germline V gene has CDR1 LNHDA and CDR2 SQIVND (reference sequence). This CDR3 spans 20 amino acids. CDR3 sequence: CASSRSRDRGLVRGNQPQHF. In DNA, the CDR3 is TGTGCCAGTAGTAGATCCCGGGACAGGGGGCTGGTAAGAGGCAATCAGCCCCAGCATTTT.

V and J are TRBV6-6 and TRBJ2-7; 7 positions match TRBD1. Looked up from germline, CDR1 is MNHNY and CDR2 is SVGAGI (reference sequence). Unmatched junction bases numbered 9, after V lost 4 bases and J lost 0 bases. The CDR3 runs to 16 residues. In DNA, the CDR3 is TGTGCCAGCAGTTCCTCCCGACAGGGATCCTCCTACGAGCAGTACTTC. Its protein product is CASSSSRQGSSYEQYF.

The rearrangement uses TRBV9 and TRBJ2-1; TRBD1 aligns across 9 bases. The CDR3 loop spans 15 amino acids. CDR1 SGDLS and CDR2 YYNGEE come from the germline V gene. The junction had 7 bases not matched to a gene; V was cut back by 4 bases and J by 5 bases. This CDR3 reads CASSSDRGSHNEQFF. The CDR3 bases are TGTGCCAGCAGCTCGGACAGGGGTAGCCACAATGAGCAGTTCTTC.

The chain joins TRBV5-5 to TRBJ1-2; maybe TRBD1 (5 bases). CDR3 length: 15 residues. The V gene's germline CDR1 is SGHKS and CDR2 YYEKEE (reference sequence). V was cut by 0 bases and J by 8 bases, with 17 bases left in between. CDR3 in DNA: TGTGCCAGCAGCTTGGGGTTGCAGGGAATCTACGGCTACACCTTC. It translates to CASSLGLQGIYGYTF.

The rearrangement uses TRBV7-9 and TRBJ1-2; D not resolved. Germline V gives CDR1 SEHNR, CDR2 FQNEAQ (reference sequence). The CDR3 consists of 15 residues. V lost 1 base and J lost 4, with 13 bases in between. CDR3 DNA sequence: TGTGCCAGCAGCTTAGAAGATTCAGCCCCCTATGGCTACACCTTC. Translating it yields CASSLEDSAPYGYTF. The complete variable domain, with remaining parts taken from reference TRBV7-9 and TRBJ1-2, reads DTGVSQNPRHKITKRGQNVTFRCDPISEHNRLYWYRQTLGQGPEFLTYFQNEAQLEKSRLLSDRFSAERPKGSFSTLEIQRTEQGDSAMYLCASSLEDSAPYGYTFGSGTRLTVV.

J is TRBJ1-2 and V is TRBV7-8; 7 nucleotides match TRBD1. V dropped 5 bases and J dropped 6; count of bases not matched to a gene: 6. Germline V gene lookup returns CDR1 SGHVS and CDR2 FQNEAQ. The CDR3 sequence is 13 residues long. This chain's CDR3 is CASSPTGRHGYTF. In nucleotides, the CDR3 is TGTGCCAGCAGCCCGACAGGGAGGCATGGCTACACCTTC.

The chain joins TRBV3-1 (or the pseudogene TRBV3-2) to TRBJ1-5, with D perhaps TRBD1 (5 bases). The V end lost 0 bases, the J end lost 0 bases, and 12 bases lay between the germline ends. Germline-derived CDR1 and CDR2 are LGHDT and YNNKEL (reference sequence). The CDR3 runs to 17 residues. The CDR3 nucleotides read TGTGCCAGCAGCCAAGATCCCACGGGGGATAGCAATCAGCCCCAGCATTTT. Translating it yields CASSQDPTGDSNQPQHF.

V is TRBV3-1 (or the pseudogene TRBV3-2) and J is TRBJ1-2; a weak D match, TRBD1 (6 bases). V shed 2 bases and J shed 2 bases, with 9 bases lying between them. The CDR3 is 14 amino acids. CDR1 LGHDT and CDR2 YNNKEL come from the germline V gene (reference sequence). DNA for the CDR3: TGTGCCAGCAGCCAACGGGACATAAACTATGGCTACACCTTC. Protein product: CASSQRDINYGYTF.

This chain uses TRBV7-8 with TRBJ1-5; D ambiguous. Germline V CDR1 and CDR2: SGHVS, FQNEAQ. V lost 5 bases to trimming and J lost 7 bases, with 15 bases between them. This CDR3 contains 14 residues. The CDR3 is CASSPRSRVQPQHF. DNA of the CDR3: TGTGCCAGCAGCCCACGATCCCGTGTGCAGCCCCAGCATTTT.

The sample holds one count of this clone. This rearrangement joins TRBV10-1 to TRBJ2-7, with a tentative D call TRBD1 (6 bases). CDR1 and CDR2 from the germline V gene are WNHNN and SYGVQD (reference sequence). This CDR3 has 14 residues. V was cut by 7 bases and J by 0 bases, with 13 bases left in between. The CDR3 region has the DNA TGCGCCAGCACTTTAGACAGGCGCTCCTACGAGCAGTACTTC. Protein: CASTLDRRSYEQYF.

In its sample, this clone was seen once. The chain uses TRBV28 and TRBJ1-2, with no clear D. The CDR3 consists of 14 residues. CDR1 and CDR2 (germline): MDHEN, SYDVKM. V was clipped by 7 bases and J by 2 bases, with 14 bases between them. CDR3 amino acids: CASKVAELNYGYTF. The CDR3 bases are TGTGCCAGCAAGGTGGCGGAGTTGAACTATGGCTACACCTTC.

The chain employs TRBV14 and TRBJ2-1; TRBD1 matches at 8 bases. The V gene's germline CDR1 is SGHDN and CDR2 FVKESK. The CDR3 extends over 14 amino acids. J gave up 7 bases and V 3 bases, and 5 bases lay outside the gene matches. CDR3 sequence (DNA): TGTGCCAGCAGCCAGGACAGGGTGTGGAATGAGCAGTTCTTC. It is translated as CASSQDRVWNEQFF.

This chain uses TRBV12-3 or TRBV12-4 with TRBJ2-2; 7 bases align to TRBD1. V shed 3 bases and J 6 bases; nucleotides not matched to a gene: 1. CDR3 size: 13 residues. Here the CDR3 reads CASSFDRAGELFF. The CDR3 DNA sequence: TGTGCCAGCAGTTTTGACAGGGCCGGGGAGCTGTTTTTT.

This clone was counted once. This chain uses TRBV5-1 with TRBJ2-2; TRBD1 agrees at 11 bases. The germline V gene encodes CDR1 SGHRS and CDR2 YFSETQ. This CDR3 has 15 amino acids. V was clipped by 4 bases and J by 7 bases; unmatched bases: 6. The CDR3 DNA is TGCGCCAGCAGCCCGGGACAGGGGGTAGTCGGGGAGCTGTTTTTT. This translates into CASSPGQGVVGELFF.